This record looks at one T cell receptor beta chain sequence and its context. Its antigen is not known. TCRdb's copy holds only in-frame clones and misses some; the assay was immunoSEQ multiplex PCR. The data contain about 60,000 clones, about 81% of them singletons. V lost 7 bases and J lost 6, with 9 bases in between. The CDR3 has 11 residues. Germline CDR1 is MNHNS and CDR2 is SASEGT. These data come from a study of a mutant IDH1 vaccine in newly diagnosed glioma. Overall study: First vaccine doses came 4-6 weeks after radiotherapy alone, or with temozolomide cycles. Those enrolled had earlier been treated with radiotherapy, temozolomide, or both, mostly both.

The time point: week 5, during vaccination. Each dose delivered 300 ug of mutant IDH1 20-mer peptide subcutaneously with imiquimod. This receptor was taken from a woman aged 45-65 years with glioma. The sample consisted of PBMCs, taken from a glioma patient whose treatment included an IDH1 peptide vaccine. This chain connects TRBV6-1 to TRBJ1-1; D gene uncertain. The CDR3 is CASTVFPEAFF. DNA of the CDR3: TGTGCCAGCACAGTGTTCCCTGAAGCTTTCTTT.